This T cell receptor (beta chain) comes out of a study of blood T cell repertoires in COVID-19. The wider study: The United States, Italy and Spain supplied acute and convalescent COVID-19 samples. In each case, the material was cDNA or gDNA derived from T cells, B-cell-depleted T cells, or PBMCs.

The germline V gene has CDR1 SNHLY and CDR2 FYNNEI. The CDR3 totals 15 residues. V dropped 6 bases and J dropped 2; count of bases not matched to a gene: 8. Profiling relied on immunoSEQ multiplex PCR, and the TCRdb table lists in-frame clones only, not all of them. Found here are about 120,000 clones, approximately 80% of them singletons; the top ten hold approximately 1.8%. The specimen sequenced was peripheral blood. The clonotype comes from a man between 70 and 80 years old with acute or convalescent COVID-19. The rearrangement links TRBV2 to TRBJ2-3; TRBD2 matches at 7 bases. In DNA form, the CDR3 reads TGTGCCAGCAGGGGGGGGACCAGCACCACAGATACGCAGTATTTT. Amino acid sequence: CASRGGTSTTDTQYF.